What follows is one T cell receptor beta chain and its context. Its antigen is as yet unknown. As to time point: week 35, safety follow-up. Every vaccination contained 300 ug of the mutant IDH1 20-mer peptide and was paired with topical imiquimod. This sample is part of a study of a mutant IDH1 vaccine in newly diagnosed glioma. At the level of the study: Vaccination was launched 4-6 weeks after radiotherapy alone, or with temozolomide cycles. Most had both radiotherapy and temozolomide beforehand; others had only one. Study results and limitations: Vaccine-induced immune responses occurred in approximately 93% of patients. Pseudoprogression appeared independent of alterations in top peripheral clonotypes.

Repertoires were generated with immunoSEQ multiplex PCR, while TCRdb's copy carries only in-frame clones and drops some. Of around 44,000 clones detected, approximately 80% appear once; the ten largest clones hold approximately 6.8%. Per the germline V gene, CDR1 is SGHTA and CDR2 is FQGNSA. V was trimmed by 1 base and J by 3 bases, leaving 7 bases between them. The CDR3 loop spans 13 amino acids. The sequence was obtained from a man in his forties or fifties with glioma. Sequenced material: PBMCs, taken from a glioma patient whose treatment included an IDH1 peptide vaccine. The chain has TRBV7-2 and TRBJ2-7; a possible D gene is TRBD1 (6 bases). Here the CDR3 reads CASSLEQGYEQYF. The CDR3 DNA reads as TGTGCCAGCAGCTTAGAACAGGGCTACGAGCAGTACTTC.